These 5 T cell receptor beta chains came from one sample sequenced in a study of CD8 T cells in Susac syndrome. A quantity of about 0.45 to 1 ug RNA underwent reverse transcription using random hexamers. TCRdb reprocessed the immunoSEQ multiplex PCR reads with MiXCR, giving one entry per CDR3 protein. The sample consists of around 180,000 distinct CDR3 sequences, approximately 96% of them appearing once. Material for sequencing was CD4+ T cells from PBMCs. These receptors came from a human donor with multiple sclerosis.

CDR3 amino acids: CASSPREFDGYTF. CDR3 nucleotide sequence: TGTGCCAGCAGTCCCAGGGAATTCGACGGCTACACCTTC. The chain combines TRBV27 with TRBJ1-2; D possibly corresponds to TRBD1 (5 bases). The CDR3 length is 13 residues. Trimming stripped 5 bases from V and 8 bases from J, with 15 bases between. Germline loops: CDR1 MNHEY, CDR2 SMNVEV (reference sequence).

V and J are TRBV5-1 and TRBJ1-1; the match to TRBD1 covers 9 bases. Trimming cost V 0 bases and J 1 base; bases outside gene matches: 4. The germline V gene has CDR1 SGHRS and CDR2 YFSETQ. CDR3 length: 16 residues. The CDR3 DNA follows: TGCGCCAGCAGCTTGGACAGGGGGCTGGGGAACACTGAAGCTTTCTTT. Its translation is CASSLDRGLGNTEAFF.

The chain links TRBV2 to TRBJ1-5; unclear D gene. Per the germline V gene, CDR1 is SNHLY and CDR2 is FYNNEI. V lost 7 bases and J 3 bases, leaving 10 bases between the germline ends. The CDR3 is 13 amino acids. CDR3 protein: CASNQEVNQPQHF. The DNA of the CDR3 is TGTGCCAGCAACCAGGAAGTCAATCAGCCCCAGCATTTT. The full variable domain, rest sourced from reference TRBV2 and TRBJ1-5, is EPEVTQTPSHQVTQMGQEVILRCVPISNHLYFYWYRQILGQKVEFLVSFYNNEISEKSEIFDDQFSVERPDGSNFTLKIRSTKLEDSAMYFCASNQEVNQPQHFGDGTRLSIL.

CDR3 sequence reads: CASSYREGYSPLHF. In nucleotides, the CDR3 is TGTGCCAGCAGTTACAGGGAGGGCTATTCACCCCTCCACTTT. This chain uses TRBV27 with TRBJ1-6; a weak D match, TRBD1 (6 bases). Trimming took 4 bases from V and 8 from J, leaving 12 bases between them. CDR1 is MNHEY, CDR2 SMNVEV, per germline (reference sequence). This CDR3 spans 14 amino acids.

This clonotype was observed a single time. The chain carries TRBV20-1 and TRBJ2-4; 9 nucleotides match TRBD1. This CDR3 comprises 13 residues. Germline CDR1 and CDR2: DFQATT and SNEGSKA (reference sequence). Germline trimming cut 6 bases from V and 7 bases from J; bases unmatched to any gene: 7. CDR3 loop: CSANQGQGNIQYF. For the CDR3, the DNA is TGCAGTGCCAACCAGGGACAGGGTAACATTCAGTACTTC.